One and the same sample provided the 32 T cell receptor beta chains below, sequenced in a study of blood T cell repertoires in COVID-19. Some clones are missing from TCRdb's copy, which holds only in-frame ones; the method was immunoSEQ multiplex PCR. This sample carries 150,000 or so clones, more than 75% of them seen once, and the ten largest clones take approximately 2.4%. The specimen was peripheral blood. These receptors came from a man between 18 and 29 years old with acute or convalescent COVID-19.

This rearrangement joins TRBV27 to TRBJ2-7, with 9 bases matching TRBD1. Germline trimming cut 5 bases from V and 1 base from J; bases unmatched to any gene: 3. The CDR3 is made up of 14 amino acids. The germline CDR1 and CDR2 sequences are MNHEY and SMNVEV (reference sequence). CDR3 sequence: CASSRQGVSYEQYF. DNA of the CDR3: TGTGCCAGCAGTCGACAGGGGGTATCCTACGAGCAGTACTTC.

This rearrangement joins TRBV3-1 (or the pseudogene TRBV3-2) to TRBJ1-4, with 7 bases aligning to TRBD1. Looked up from germline, CDR1 is LGHDT and CDR2 is YNNKEL (reference sequence). The CDR3 has 14 amino acids. V shed 9 bases and J 5 bases; nucleotides not matched to a gene: 9. Here the CDR3 reads CASSGTARNEKLFF. CDR3 in DNA: TGTGCCAGTTCCGGGACAGCCAGAAATGAAAAACTGTTTTTT.

The chain joins TRBV5-5 to TRBJ2-4, with 10 bases that match TRBD1. There are 14 residues in the CDR3. CDR1 is SGHKS, CDR2 YYEKEE, per germline (reference sequence). V lost 5 bases, J lost 8 bases, and 7 bases stayed unmatched. The CDR3 here is CASRDRQGADIQYF. The CDR3 bases are TGTGCCAGCAGAGATAGACAGGGGGCTGACATTCAGTACTTC. Full variable domain (rest looked up from reference TRBV5-5 and TRBJ2-4): DAGVTQSPTHLIKTRGQQVTLRCSPISGHKSVSWYQQVLGQGPQFIFQYYEKEERGRGNFPDRFSARQFPNYSSELNVNALLLGDSALYLCASRDRQGADIQYFGAGTRLSVL.

The gene calls are TRBV19 and TRBJ2-7, with a possible D match to TRBD2 (7 bases). The germline V and J ends were trimmed by 4 bases and 0 bases, with 22 bases remaining between them. Germline CDR1 LNHDA, CDR2 SQIVND (reference sequence). The CDR3 covers 18 residues. CDR3 amino acids: CASSNPNGGAGSSYEQYF. In DNA, the CDR3 is TGTGCCAGTAGTAACCCCAATGGGGGGGCAGGTTCCTCCTACGAGCAGTACTTC.

This clone was recorded once. V usage is TRBV20-1 and J usage is TRBJ1-4, with 8 bases matching TRBD1. After removal of 3 bases from V and 8 bases from J, the junction contained 8 bases not matched to a gene. Germline assignment: CDR1 DFQATT and CDR2 SNEGSKA (reference sequence). The CDR3 runs to 14 residues. The CDR3 sequence: CSASFDRGGEKLFF. Written as DNA, the CDR3 is TGCAGTGCTAGTTTCGACAGGGGAGGCGAAAAACTGTTTTTT.

The V call is TRBV27, the J call TRBJ1-2; possibly TRBD1 for D (6 bases). Germline V gene sequence: CDR1 MNHEY, CDR2 SMNVEV (reference sequence). Trimming left V 2 bases short and J 7 bases short, with 11 bases between. The CDR3 spans 13 residues. CDR3: CASSLQGNGGYTF. DNA of the CDR3: TGTGCCAGCAGTTTACAGGGGAACGGTGGCTACACCTTC.

This rearrangement joins TRBV7-6 to TRBJ2-3; 8 bases align to TRBD1. The CDR3 is 15 amino acids. V gave up 1 base and J gave up 4 bases; unmatched junction bases: 4. CDR1 and CDR2 from the germline V gene are SGHVS and FNYEAQ. CDR3 DNA sequence: TGTGCCAGCAGCTTAGGGACAGGGAACCCAGATACGCAGTATTTT. Amino acids: CASSLGTGNPDTQYF.

The chain carries TRBV9 and TRBJ1-4, with D possibly being TRBD1 (5 bases). The CDR3 contains 15 residues. Germline V CDR1 and CDR2: SGDLS, YYNGEE. V was trimmed by 4 bases and J by 5 bases, leaving 15 bases between them. The CDR3 sequence: CASSPRTSVNEKLFF. The CDR3 DNA reads TGTGCCAGCAGCCCGAGGACATCAGTCAATGAAAAACTGTTTTTT.

The genes are TRBV5-1 and TRBJ2-3, with a possible D match to TRBD2 (6 bases). The CDR3 sequence is 17 residues long. V was clipped by 4 bases and J by 0 bases, with 18 bases between them. Per germline, CDR1 SGHRS and CDR2 YFSETQ. The CDR3 region has the DNA TGCGCCAGCAGCCTGGGTATGAGTGGGACTAGCACAGATACGCAGTATTTT. It is translated as CASSLGMSGTSTDTQYF.

This clone has a single count. The V gene is TRBV6-6, the J gene TRBJ1-5; 9 bases are a match to TRBD1. Losses at the gene ends were 3 bases for V and 7 bases for J; bases not matched to a gene: 7. The germline gives CDR1 MNHNY, CDR2 SVGAGI (reference sequence). The CDR3 extends over 15 amino acids. The CDR3 region is CASSYSGQGRQPQHF. The CDR3 bases are TGTGCCAGCAGTTATTCCGGACAGGGGAGGCAGCCCCAGCATTTT.

The V gene is TRBV5-1, the J gene TRBJ1-5, with D possibly matching TRBD1 (6 bases). Germline CDR1 reads SGHRS; CDR2 reads YFSETQ. The CDR3 extends over 15 amino acids. V lost 0 bases and J 7 bases, leaving 14 bases between the germline ends. DNA for the CDR3: TGCGCCAGCAGCTTGGTGGGGGGGGCGGACCAGCCCCAGCATTTT. The encoded protein is CASSLVGGADQPQHF.

V and J are TRBV20-1 and TRBJ1-6, with D unresolved. Per germline, CDR1 DFQATT and CDR2 SNEGSKA (reference sequence). This CDR3 is built from 11 residues. V was clipped by 3 bases and J by 8 bases, with 5 bases between them. CDR3 nucleotide sequence: TGCAGTGCTAGGCAGGATTCACCCCTCCACTTT. It is translated as CSARQDSPLHF.

This clone was seen a few times. The V gene is TRBV5-4, the J gene TRBJ2-2; 16 nucleotides agree with TRBD2. V dropped 4 bases and J dropped 6; count of bases not matched to a gene: 3. The CDR3 extends over 16 amino acids. Germline V lookup: CDR1 SGHNT, CDR2 YYREEE (reference sequence). The CDR3 protein is CASSPGTSGGAGELFF. The CDR3 DNA reads as TGTGCCAGCAGCCCCGGGACTAGCGGGGGGGCCGGGGAGCTGTTTTTT.

The J gene is TRBJ1-5, the V gene TRBV27; no reliable D call. The CDR3 extends over 14 amino acids. V was trimmed by 8 bases and J by 0 bases, leaving 11 bases between them. Germline V gene lookup returns CDR1 MNHEY and CDR2 SMNVEV (reference sequence). The CDR3 region has the DNA TGTGCCAGCTGGGGAGTTTATAGCAATCAGCCCCAGCATTTT. Translating it yields CASWGVYSNQPQHF.

This clone was seen a single time. V usage is TRBV7-6 and J usage is TRBJ2-5; tentative D call: TRBD1 (5 bases). V lost 3 bases, J lost 5 bases, and 16 bases lay in between. Germline V gene sequence: CDR1 SGHVS, CDR2 FNYEAQ. The CDR3 is made up of 15 amino acids. The chain's CDR3 is CASSFEDTLGETQYF. CDR3 coding DNA: TGTGCCAGCAGCTTCGAGGACACACTTGGGGAGACCCAGTACTTC.

V usage is TRBV18 and J usage is TRBJ2-5; TRBD1 matches at 7 bases. The germline V gene encodes CDR1 KGHSH and CDR2 LQKENI. This CDR3 has 13 amino acids. The J segment lost 2 bases and the V segment lost 6 bases, leaving 3 bases of the junction unmatched. The CDR3 sequence: CASSLRGQETQYF. CDR3 nucleotide sequence: TGTGCCAGCTCCCTCAGGGGGCAAGAGACCCAGTACTTC.

Details on this clone: Other DNA sequences in the sample encode the same CDR3. V is TRBV7-9 and J is TRBJ2-1; 9 nucleotides match TRBD1. The CDR3 has 15 residues. The V gene's germline CDR1 is SEHNR and CDR2 FQNEAQ (reference sequence). J was trimmed by 4 bases and V by 1 base; bases with no gene match: 2. CDR3 amino acids: CASSLVGTGYNEQFF. CDR3 DNA sequence: TGTGCCAGCAGCTTAGTCGGGACAGGGTACAATGAGCAGTTCTTC.

The chain combines TRBV5-1 with TRBJ1-1; the D gene is possibly TRBD1 (5 bases). With 7 bases removed from V and 3 bases from J, the gap between germline ends came to 19 bases. Germline V CDR1 and CDR2: SGHRS, YFSETQ. The CDR3 contains 15 residues. As DNA, the CDR3 is TGCGCCAGCCGCCCCCAGGCCGACAGATACACTGAAGCTTTCTTT. Translating it yields CASRPQADRYTEAFF.

The chain is built from TRBV9 and TRBJ1-1; D uncertain. The CDR3 runs 16 residues. V was pared by 0 bases and J by 1 base, with 13 bases between. Germline lookup yields CDR1 SGDLS and CDR2 YYNGEE. The CDR3 is CASSVGFPGGNTEAFF. The CDR3 nucleotides are TGTGCCAGCAGCGTAGGGTTTCCGGGAGGGAACACTGAAGCTTTCTTT.

The chain has TRBV2 and TRBJ2-7, with 9 bases identical to TRBD1. In germline, CDR1 is SNHLY, CDR2 FYNNEI. The CDR3 has 15 residues. Trimming cost V 6 bases and J 2 bases; bases outside gene matches: 8. CDR3 amino acids: CASRLTTGGPYEQYF. For the CDR3, the DNA is TGTGCCAGCAGGCTAACGACAGGGGGGCCCTACGAGCAGTACTTC.

The rearrangement joins TRBV2 to TRBJ2-7, with a possible D match to TRBD2 (5 bases). V dropped 5 bases and J dropped 10 bases, with 24 bases sitting between them. Germline V lookup: CDR1 SNHLY, CDR2 FYNNEI. This CDR3 comprises 15 residues. The CDR3 DNA is TGTGCCAGCAGTCCAACGAACAGTTTCCCTACGGGACAGTACTTC. Translated: CASSPTNSFPTGQYF.

This chain links TRBV18 with TRBJ1-1; no reliable D call. Trimming removed 1 base from V and 2 bases from J, with 5 bases in between. Germline CDR1 is KGHSH and CDR2 is LQKENI. The CDR3 loop spans 13 amino acids. CDR3 sequence reads: CASSPRANTEAFF. The CDR3 nucleotides are TGTGCCAGCTCACCACGGGCCAACACTGAAGCTTTCTTT.

The rearrangement links TRBV7-9 to TRBJ1-2, with a tentative D call TRBD1 (5 bases). The germline gives CDR1 SEHNR, CDR2 FQNEAQ (reference sequence). CDR3 length equals 13 residues. Trimming left V 8 bases short and J 6 bases short, with 16 bases between. This CDR3 is CASGPGRGNGYTF. For the CDR3, the DNA is TGTGCCAGCGGACCGGGACGGGGGAATGGCTACACCTTC.

The rearrangement uses TRBV7-9 and TRBJ1-1; D ambiguous. This CDR3 has 15 residues. Germline loops: CDR1 SEHNR, CDR2 FQNEAQ (reference sequence). V lost 2 bases and J lost 5, with 15 bases in between. CDR3 in amino acids: CASSLTVGRGTEAFF. The CDR3, as DNA: TGTGCCAGCAGCTTAACAGTCGGGCGGGGAACTGAAGCTTTCTTT. Complete variable domain (other parts from reference TRBV7-9 and TRBJ1-1): DTGVSQNPRHKITKRGQNVTFRCDPISEHNRLYWYRQTLGQGPEFLTYFQNEAQLEKSRLLSDRFSAERPKGSFSTLEIQRTEQGDSAMYLCASSLTVGRGTEAFFGQGTRLTVV.

This chain connects TRBV27 to TRBJ1-1; TRBD1 matches 7 bases. V dropped 6 bases and J dropped 0; count of bases not matched to a gene: 16. The CDR3 runs 18 residues. Germline loops: CDR1 MNHEY, CDR2 SMNVEV (reference sequence). As DNA, the CDR3 is TGTGCCAGCAGACGCCCCCATCAAAAGGGGGCGATGAACACTGAAGCTTTCTTT. Protein sequence: CASRRPHQKGAMNTEAFF.

V and J are TRBV24-1 and TRBJ2-1; D ambiguous. Per germline, CDR1 KGHDR and CDR2 SFDVKD. The V end was cut by 0 bases, the J end by 0 bases, with 5 bases between. CDR3 size: 15 residues. In DNA, the CDR3 is TGTGCCACCAGTGATTTGGGGCGCTCCTACAATGAGCAGTTCTTC. Translated: CATSDLGRSYNEQFF.

This clone was counted once. This chain links TRBV29-1 with TRBJ1-5; 8 bases are a match to TRBD1. CDR3 length equals 15 residues. Germline loops: CDR1 SQVTM, CDR2 ANQGSEA. J was trimmed by 3 bases and V by 0 bases; bases with no gene match: 4. The CDR3, as DNA: TGCAGCGTTGAAGAGGACAGGGTACACAATCAGCCCCAGCATTTT. As protein: CSVEEDRVHNQPQHF. Full variable domain (missing parts from reference TRBV29-1 and TRBJ1-5): SAVISQKPSRDICQRGTSLTIQCQVDSQVTMMFWYRQQPGQSLTLIATANQGSEATYESGFVIDKFPISRPNLTFSTLTVSNMSPEDSSIYLCSVEEDRVHNQPQHFGDGTRLSIL.

The chain recombines TRBV5-1 with TRBJ1-1; TRBD1 is a possible D gene (6 bases). The V gene lost 3 bases and the J gene lost 10 bases, with 25 bases spanning the gap. Germline values: CDR1 SGHRS, CDR2 YFSETQ. The CDR3 loop spans 16 amino acids. The CDR3 sequence: CASSSSTGGRTGGAFF. CDR3 in DNA: TGCGCCAGCAGCTCCTCGACAGGAGGCAGAACAGGAGGAGCTTTCTTT.

The chain combines TRBV12-3 or TRBV12-4 with TRBJ1-2; no clear D gene. The CDR3 runs to 13 residues. The germline V and J ends were trimmed by 5 bases and 6 bases, with 13 bases remaining between them. The CDR3 reads CASSRIVDNGYTF. CDR3 DNA sequence: TGTGCCAGCAGTCGAATAGTCGACAATGGCTACACCTTC.

The V gene is TRBV6-1, the J gene TRBJ2-7; possibly TRBD1 for D (5 bases). Looked up from germline, CDR1 is MNHNS and CDR2 is SASEGT. The CDR3 consists of 16 residues. Trimming pared 2 bases from V and 2 bases from J, leaving 16 bases between. The DNA of the CDR3 is TGTGCCAGCAGTGAAAACCTAGGGGTAACGACCTACGAGCAGTACTTC. Encoded protein: CASSENLGVTTYEQYF.

The table lists this clone with a count of one. V gene TRBV19 combines with J gene TRBJ1-3, with TRBD1 as a possible D gene (5 bases). Germline V gene data show CDR1 as LNHDA and CDR2 as SQIVND (reference sequence). Trimming took off 7 bases at V and 0 bases at J, with 13 bases between the two ends. The CDR3 totals 15 residues. The chain's CDR3 is CASKQDDDSGNTIYF. The CDR3 nucleotides are TGTGCCAGTAAACAGGACGATGACTCTGGAAACACCATATATTTT.

V usage is TRBV2 and J usage is TRBJ1-6; 9 positions match TRBD1. The CDR3 loop spans 20 amino acids. The V and J ends lost 6 bases and 8 bases, in that order; junction bases with no gene match: 23. Germline CDR1 SNHLY, CDR2 FYNNEI. CDR3 DNA sequence: TGTGCCAGCAGCCCCCGCCGGGGCGACAGGGGGTCGGTTTCGTATTCACCCCTCCACTTT. The encoded protein is CASSPRRGDRGSVSYSPLHF.